The T cell receptor (beta chain) under discussion was sequenced for a study of blood T cell repertoires in COVID-19. TCRdb's table, derived via immunoSEQ multiplex PCR, lists solely in-frame clones and lacks some. The sample yields about 200,000 clones, over 75% seen once. The V gene end was trimmed by 3 bases and the J gene end by 3 bases; junction bases not matched to a gene: 4. The V gene's germline CDR1 is KGHDR and CDR2 SFDVKD. The CDR3 length is 14 residues. This clone is a singleton in its sample. The sequenced material came from peripheral blood. The receptor was isolated from a man between 60 and 75 years old with acute or convalescent COVID-19. This chain links TRBV24-1 with TRBJ2-7, with 7 bases matching TRBD1. The CDR3 is CATSDITGVYEQYF. CDR3 coding DNA: TGTGCCACCAGTGATATAACAGGGGTCTACGAGCAGTACTTC.